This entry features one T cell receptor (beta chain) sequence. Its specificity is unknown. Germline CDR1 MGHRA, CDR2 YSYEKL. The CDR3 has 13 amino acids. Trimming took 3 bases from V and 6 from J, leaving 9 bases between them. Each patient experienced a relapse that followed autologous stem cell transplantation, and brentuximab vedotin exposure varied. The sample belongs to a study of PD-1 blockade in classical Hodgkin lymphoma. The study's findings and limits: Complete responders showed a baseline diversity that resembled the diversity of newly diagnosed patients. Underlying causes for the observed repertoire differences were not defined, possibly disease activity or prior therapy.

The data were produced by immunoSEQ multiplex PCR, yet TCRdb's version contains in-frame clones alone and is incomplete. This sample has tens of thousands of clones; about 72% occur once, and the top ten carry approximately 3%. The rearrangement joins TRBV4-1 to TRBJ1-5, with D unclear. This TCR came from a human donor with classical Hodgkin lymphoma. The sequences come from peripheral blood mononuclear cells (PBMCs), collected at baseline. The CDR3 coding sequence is TGCGCCAGCAGCCATCCCGGCAGTCAGCCCCAGCATTTT. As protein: CASSHPGSQPQHF.